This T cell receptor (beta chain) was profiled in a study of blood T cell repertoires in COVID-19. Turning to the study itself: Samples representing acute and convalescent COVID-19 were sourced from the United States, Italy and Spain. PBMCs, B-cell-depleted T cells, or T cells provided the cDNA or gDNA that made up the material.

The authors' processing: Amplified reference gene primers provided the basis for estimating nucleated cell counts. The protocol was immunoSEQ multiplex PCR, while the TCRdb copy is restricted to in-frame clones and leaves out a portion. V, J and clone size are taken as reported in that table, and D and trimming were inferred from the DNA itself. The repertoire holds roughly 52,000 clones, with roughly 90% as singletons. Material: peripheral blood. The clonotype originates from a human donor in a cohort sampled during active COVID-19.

The CDR3 nucleotides are TGTGCCAGCAGTTCCCGCGGTAGCACAGATACGCAGTATTTT. It yields the protein CASSSRGSTDTQYF. The rearrangement links TRBV27 to TRBJ2-3; D is undetermined. The CDR3 is made up of 14 amino acids. V lost 4 bases, J lost 0 bases, and 8 bases lay in between. Germline V lookup: CDR1 MNHEY, CDR2 SMNVEV (reference sequence).